This entry lists 27 T cell receptor beta chains sequenced from one sample in a study of blood T cell repertoires in COVID-19. Profiled with immunoSEQ multiplex PCR; TCRdb holds only in-frame clones, not every one. The sample has around 300,000 clones, approximately 85% seen once; the top ten hold about 7%. Input material: peripheral blood. These TCRs come from a human donor in a cohort sampled during active COVID-19.

The CDR3 nucleotides are TGTGCCAGCGAACGGGCCCTCGGGGGAACTAATGGCTACACCTTC. Residues: CASERALGGTNGYTF. The V call is TRBV9, the J call TRBJ1-2; the D gene is possibly TRBD1 (5 bases). Trimming cost V 7 bases and J 6 bases, with 22 bases left between them. This CDR3 region has 15 residues. CDR1 SGDLS and CDR2 YYNGEE come from the germline V gene.

V and J are TRBV11-1 and TRBJ1-2, with D possibly being TRBD1 (5 bases). Germline V gene lookup returns CDR1 SGHAT and CDR2 FQDESV (reference sequence). This CDR3 spans 14 amino acids. V was pared by 5 bases and J by 4 bases, with 14 bases between. CDR3 sequence reads: CASSPGYSAYGYTF. CDR3 coding DNA: TGTGCCAGCAGCCCAGGGTACTCTGCCTATGGCTACACCTTC.

The gene calls are TRBV9 and TRBJ1-4; 10 bases map to TRBD1. The CDR3 totals 19 residues. Germline trimming cut 4 bases from V and 3 bases from J; bases unmatched to any gene: 15. Germline CDR1 reads SGDLS; CDR2 reads YYNGEE. The DNA of the CDR3 is TGTGCCAGCAGCCCTAGAAGACCGGGACAGGGGCCCGCTAATGAAAAACTGTTTTTT. This gives the protein CASSPRRPGQGPANEKLFF.

V is TRBV6-5 and J is TRBJ1-3; a possible D gene is TRBD1 (6 bases). Looked up from germline, CDR1 is MNHEY and CDR2 is SVGAGI. The CDR3 consists of 11 residues. V shed 8 bases and J shed 7 bases, with 9 bases lying between them. The CDR3 nucleotides read TGTGCCAGCCATAGGGGGAACACCATATATTTT. It specifies CASHRGNTIYF.

The rearrangement joins TRBV5-1 to TRBJ2-2, with TRBD2 matching over 8 bases. The CDR3 length is 15 residues. The germline gives CDR1 SGHRS, CDR2 YFSETQ. The V and J ends lost 5 bases and 5 bases, in that order; junction bases with no gene match: 8. DNA of the CDR3: TGCGCCAGCAGTCAGGGACCGGGAGGGACCGGGGAGCTGTTTTTT. Amino acids: CASSQGPGGTGELFF. Looking up the rest from reference TRBV5-1 and TRBJ2-2 gives the full variable domain: KAGVTQTPRYLIKTRGQQVTLSCSPISGHRSVSWYQQTPGQGLQFLFEYFSETQRNKGNFPGRFSGRQFSNSRSEMNVSTLELGDSALYLCASSQGPGGTGELFFGEGSRLTVL.

The gene calls are TRBV28 and TRBJ2-7; D is perhaps TRBD2 (5 bases). The germline V gene has CDR1 MDHEN and CDR2 SYDVKM. The CDR3 has 17 amino acids. Trimming left V 1 base short and J 0 bases short, with 16 bases between. The CDR3 spells CASSLYQQVGSSYEQYF. The CDR3 bases are TGTGCCAGCAGTTTATATCAGCAAGTGGGGAGCTCCTACGAGCAGTACTTC. Supplemented by reference TRBV28 and TRBJ2-7, the full variable domain reads DVKVTQSSRYLVKRTGEKVFLECVQDMDHENMFWYRQDPGLGLRLIYFSYDVKMKEKGDIPEGYSVSREKKERFSLILESASTNQTSMYLCASSLYQQVGSSYEQYFGPGTRLTVT.

The chain is built from TRBV6-1 and TRBJ1-5; D is undetermined. Trimming pared 3 bases from V and 10 bases from J, leaving 10 bases between. CDR1 and CDR2 (germline): MNHNS, SASEGT. The CDR3 runs to 12 residues. The CDR3 coding sequence is TGTGCCAGCAGTGAGGCTCAGGTTCCCCAGCATTTT. Amino acids: CASSEAQVPQHF.

The chain joins TRBV28 to TRBJ1-1; D perhaps matches TRBD1 (6 bases). This CDR3 contains 13 residues. Trimming removed 6 bases at V and 5 bases at J, with 13 bases between. From germline, CDR1 is MDHEN and CDR2 SYDVKM. In DNA form, the CDR3 reads TGTGCCAGCAGGATCAGGGACATGACTGAAGCTTTCTTT. This translates into CASRIRDMTEAFF.

Only one count was recorded for this clone. The chain has TRBV10-3 and TRBJ2-3, with 10 bases fitting TRBD1. V gave up 3 bases and J gave up 4 bases; unmatched junction bases: 13. The CDR3 is 18 residues long. Per germline, CDR1 ENHRY and CDR2 SYGVKD. The DNA for the CDR3 is TGTGCCATCAGTGACATAAACTTGGGACAGGGGAGTGCAGATACGCAGTATTTT. Translation gives CAISDINLGQGSADTQYF.

The chain carries TRBV6-6 and TRBJ1-2; tentative D call: TRBD1 (5 bases). The CDR3 has 12 amino acids. In germline, CDR1 is MNHNY, CDR2 SVGAGI (reference sequence). Trimming left V 2 bases short and J 7 bases short, with 8 bases between. The CDR3 DNA reads TGTGCCAGCAGTTACAAGGGACTTGGCTACACCTTC. Translating it yields CASSYKGLGYTF.

This rearrangement joins TRBV9 to TRBJ2-3; 9 nucleotides line up with TRBD2. Germline assignment: CDR1 SGDLS and CDR2 YYNGEE. This CDR3 has 16 residues. Trimming at V came to 4 bases and at J to 6 bases, leaving 12 bases not matched to a gene. The CDR3 loop is CASSPDARGGEDTQYF. DNA for the CDR3: TGTGCCAGCAGCCCAGACGCGCGGGGGGGCGAGGATACGCAGTATTTT.

This chain connects TRBV30 to TRBJ2-6; D is perhaps TRBD1 (6 bases). The CDR3 sequence is 17 residues long. Trimming took off 6 bases at V and 0 bases at J, with 18 bases between the two ends. Germline loops: CDR1 GTSNPN, CDR2 SVGIG (reference sequence). This chain's CDR3 is CACRDIKSRSGANVLTF. The CDR3 DNA reads as TGTGCCTGCAGGGACATTAAAAGCCGCTCTGGGGCCAACGTCCTGACTTTC.

This chain connects TRBV7-9 to TRBJ1-1, with a weak D call TRBD1 (5 bases). The CDR3 is 13 residues long. CDR1 SEHNR and CDR2 FQNEAQ come from the germline V gene (reference sequence). Trimming took off 3 bases at V and 7 bases at J, with 12 bases between the two ends. The CDR3 DNA reads TGTGCCAGCAGCTTGGGGACTTACTTTGAAGCTTTCTTT. This encodes CASSLGTYFEAFF.

This chain links TRBV30 with TRBJ1-6, with D hard to call. Germline V lookup: CDR1 GTSNPN, CDR2 SVGIG (reference sequence). V shed 4 bases and J shed 0 bases, with 7 bases lying between them. The CDR3 consists of 14 residues. The CDR3 loop reads CAWTFRSYNSPLHF. DNA for the CDR3: TGTGCCTGGACTTTTCGCTCCTATAATTCACCCCTCCACTTT.

V usage is TRBV5-8 and J usage is TRBJ2-1; 9 nucleotides match TRBD2. Germline V gene sequence: CDR1 SGHTS, CDR2 YDEGEE. The CDR3 totals 14 residues. Losses at the gene ends were 2 bases for V and 10 bases for J; bases not matched to a gene: 7. CDR3 in DNA: TGTGCCAGCAGCTTAGCGGGGGGCCCGCGGGAGCAGTTCTTC. Translating it yields CASSLAGGPREQFF.

The chain is built from TRBV6-4 and TRBJ2-7; 9 bases align to TRBD1. Germline V gene sequence: CDR1 MRHNA, CDR2 SNTAGT. The V and J ends lost 3 bases and 1 base, in that order; junction bases with no gene match: 4. The length of the CDR3 is 15 residues. Here the CDR3 reads CASSEGTGRSYEQYF. CDR3 sequence (DNA): TGTGCCAGCAGTGAGGGGACAGGGAGGTCCTACGAGCAGTACTTC.

The J gene is TRBJ1-2, the V gene TRBV6-4, with 7 bases aligning to TRBD1. The CDR3 length is 14 residues. V was pared by 0 bases and J by 8 bases, with 6 bases of the junction left unmatched. The germline V gene has CDR1 MRHNA and CDR2 SNTAGT. The CDR3 loop reads CASSDSNRGGGYTF. The CDR3 DNA is TGTGCCAGCAGTGACTCGAACAGGGGAGGAGGCTACACCTTC.

This chain connects TRBV27 to TRBJ2-7; TRBD2 matches 7 bases. J was trimmed by 4 bases and V by 4 bases; bases with no gene match: 4. CDR1 is MNHEY and CDR2 is SMNVEV in the germline V gene (reference sequence). This CDR3 has 13 residues. CDR3 residues: CASSSTGGYEQYF. The CDR3 coding sequence is TGTGCCAGCAGTTCGACCGGGGGGTACGAGCAGTACTTC.

This chain uses TRBV25-1 with TRBJ2-3, with D possibly being TRBD1 (5 bases). Per the germline V gene, CDR1 is MGHDK and CDR2 is SYGVNS. Deletions cut 3 bases from V and 1 base from J, with 11 bases between. The CDR3 extends over 15 amino acids. The CDR3 DNA follows: TGTGCCAGCAGTGATGGAACACAGGGCACAGATACGCAGTATTTT. Its protein product is CASSDGTQGTDTQYF.

The V gene is TRBV7-9, the J gene TRBJ1-1; 7 positions agree with TRBD1. J gave up 0 bases and V 5 bases, and 3 bases lay outside the gene matches. The CDR3 runs to 14 residues. Germline lookup yields CDR1 SEHNR and CDR2 FQNEAQ (reference sequence). The CDR3 region has the DNA TGTGCCAGCAGCCCGGGACAGATGAACACTGAAGCTTTCTTT. This sequence encodes CASSPGQMNTEAFF.

Only one count was recorded for this clone. The rearrangement uses TRBV7-8 and TRBJ1-2; unclear D gene. V was shortened by 5 bases and J by 5 bases, with 9 bases between the two germline ends. Looked up from germline, CDR1 is SGHVS and CDR2 is FQNEAQ. This CDR3 has 12 amino acids. CDR3 sequence: CASSPSLYGYTF. The CDR3 bases are TGTGCCAGCAGCCCATCCCTATATGGCTACACCTTC.

The chain joins TRBV7-2 to TRBJ2-1; TRBD2 might be the D (5 bases). Germline values: CDR1 SGHTA, CDR2 FQGNSA. The V and J ends lost 6 bases and 0 bases respectively, with 12 bases between them. The CDR3 is 15 amino acids. The DNA for the CDR3 is TGTGCCAGCAGGGAAAGCGGAAGCTCCTACAATGAGCAGTTCTTC. It specifies CASRESGSSYNEQFF.

Concerning this clone: Other DNA sequences in the sample encode the same CDR3. This chain uses TRBV11-1 with TRBJ1-1, with D unclear. Germline V gene data show CDR1 as SGHAT and CDR2 as FQDESV (reference sequence). CDR3 size: 13 residues. Deletions cut 1 base from V and 2 bases from J, with 5 bases between. Here the CDR3 reads CASSLGLNTEAFF. CDR3 in DNA: TGTGCCAGCAGCTTAGGGCTTAACACTGAAGCTTTCTTT.

CDR3 coding DNA: TGTGCCAGTAGACCCCAGGTACTTAACTATGGCTACACCTTC. It encodes CASRPQVLNYGYTF. This sequence joins TRBV19 and TRBJ1-2; D uncertain. Germline-derived CDR1 and CDR2 are LNHDA and SQIVND (reference sequence). V lost 6 bases and J lost 1, with 12 bases in between. The CDR3 is 14 amino acids.

This clone came up once. The gene calls are TRBV9 and TRBJ2-3; D uncertain. The germline V gene has CDR1 SGDLS and CDR2 YYNGEE. With 2 bases removed from V and 6 bases from J, the gap between germline ends came to 7 bases. The CDR3 spans 12 residues. This CDR3 is CASSVIGDTQYF. Written as DNA, the CDR3 is TGTGCCAGCAGCGTTATCGGGGATACGCAGTATTTT.

The rearrangement links TRBV11-2 to TRBJ2-7, with 8 positions matching TRBD1. CDR1 is SGHAT, CDR2 FQNNGV, per germline. The CDR3 extends over 15 amino acids. J was trimmed by 1 base and V by 1 base; bases with no gene match: 3. CDR3 residues: CASSLAGQVSYEQYF. CDR3 bases: TGTGCCAGCAGCTTAGCGGGACAGGTTTCCTACGAGCAGTACTTC. The full variable domain, its missing parts supplied by reference TRBV11-2 and TRBJ2-7, is EAGVAQSPRYKIIEKRQSVAFWCNPISGHATLYWYQQILGQGPKLLIQFQNNGVVDDSQLPKDRFSAERLKGVDSTLKIQPAKLEDSAVYLCASSLAGQVSYEQYFGPGTRLTVT.

The V and J genes are TRBV7-2 and TRBJ2-1; TRBD2 matches 8 bases. The length of the CDR3 is 15 residues. Germline values: CDR1 SGHTA, CDR2 FQGNSA. V lost 5 bases, J lost 4 bases, and 7 bases stayed unmatched. DNA of the CDR3: TGTGCCAGCAGCCGTATAGCGGGGCTATACAATGAGCAGTTCTTC. Its translation: CASSRIAGLYNEQFF.